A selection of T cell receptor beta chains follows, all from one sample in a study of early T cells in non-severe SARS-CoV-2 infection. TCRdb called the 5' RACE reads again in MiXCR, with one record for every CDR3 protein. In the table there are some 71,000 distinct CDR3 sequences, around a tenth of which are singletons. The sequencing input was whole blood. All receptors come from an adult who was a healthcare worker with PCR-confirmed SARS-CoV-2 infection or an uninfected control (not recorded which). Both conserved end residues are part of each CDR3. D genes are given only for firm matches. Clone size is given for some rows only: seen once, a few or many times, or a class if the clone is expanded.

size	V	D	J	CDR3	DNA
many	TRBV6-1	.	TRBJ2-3	CAITQTTSTDTQYF	TGTGCCATCACACAGACAACTAGCACAGATACGCAGTATTTT
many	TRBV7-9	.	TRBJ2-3	CASSLNRTDTQYF	TGTGCCAGCAGCTTAAATCGCACAGATACGCAGTATTTT
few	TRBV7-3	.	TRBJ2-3	CASSKTYTDTQYF	TGTGCCAGCAGCAAGACCTACACAGATACGCAGTATTTT
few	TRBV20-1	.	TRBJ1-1	CSAVRGNTEAFF	TGCAGTGCTGTTAGGGGGAACACTGAAGCTTTCTTT
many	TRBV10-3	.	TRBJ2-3	CAISESVVRGLSTDTQYF	TGTGCCATCAGTGAGTCGGTCGTTCGGGGGTTAAGCACAGATACGCAGTATTTT
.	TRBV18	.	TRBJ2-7	CASSPPAGTATYEQYF	TGTGCCAGCTCACCACCGGCGGGGACTGCAACCTACGAGCAGTACTTC
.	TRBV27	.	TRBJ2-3	CASSPLRSLAQYF	TGTGCCAGCAGTCCTTTGAGGAGTCTTGCGCAGTATTTT
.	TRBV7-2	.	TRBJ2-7	CASSLYRTLGGEQYF	TGTGCCAGCAGCTTATATAGGACTCTGGGGGGCGAGCAGTACTTC
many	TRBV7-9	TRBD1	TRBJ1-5	CASSLYQDRSSNQPQHF	TGTGCCAGCAGCTTATACCAGGACAGGAGCAGCAATCAGCCCCAGCATTTT
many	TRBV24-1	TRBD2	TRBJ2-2	CATSDRTSAGELFF	TGTGCCACCAGTGACCGGACTAGCGCCGGGGAGCTGTTTTTT
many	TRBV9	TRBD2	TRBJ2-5	CASSVEASGYQETQYF	TGTGCCAGCAGCGTAGAGGCTAGCGGGTACCAAGAGACCCAGTACTTC
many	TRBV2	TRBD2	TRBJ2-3	CASRETSGGPAQYF	TGTGCCAGCAGGGAGACTAGCGGGGGTCCGGCGCAGTATTTT
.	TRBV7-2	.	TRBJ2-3	CASSLRSSTDTQYF	TGTGCCAGCAGCCTAAGGTCCTCCACAGATACGCAGTATTTT
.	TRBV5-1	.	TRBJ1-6	CASSVDGINSPLHF	TGCGCCAGCAGCGTGGACGGGATCAATTCACCCCTCCACTTT
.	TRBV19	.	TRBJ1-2	CASRDHQELSYGYTF	TGTGCCAGTAGAGATCACCAGGAGTTAAGCTATGGCTACACCTTC
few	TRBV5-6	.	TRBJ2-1	CASTRYGDTARNEQFF	TGTGCCAGCACCCGATACGGGGACACCGCACGAAATGAGCAGTTCTTC
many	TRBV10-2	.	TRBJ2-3	CASSEGHPSTDTQYF	TGCGCCAGCAGTGAAGGCCACCCTAGCACAGATACGCAGTATTTT
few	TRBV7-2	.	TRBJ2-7	CASSERASLYF	TGTGCCAGCAGCGAACGGGCGTCTTTGTACTTC
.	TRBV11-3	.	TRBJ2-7	CASSLDGGEQYF	TGTGCCAGCAGCTTAGATGGCGGCGAGCAGTACTTC
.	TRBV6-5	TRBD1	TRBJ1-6	CASSPLTGGNSPLHF	TGTGCCAGCAGCCCCCTGACAGGGGGCAATTCACCCCTCCACTTT
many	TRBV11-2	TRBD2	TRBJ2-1	CASRGAGVNEQFF	TGTGCCAGCCGGGGAGCGGGAGTCAATGAGCAGTTCTTC
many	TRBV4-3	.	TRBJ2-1	CASSRVLRGNEQFF	TGCGCCAGCAGCCGGGTGTTAAGGGGCAATGAGCAGTTCTTC
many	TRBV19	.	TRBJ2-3	CASSLGPGSTDTQYF	TGTGCCAGTAGTCTGGGACCCGGATCTACAGATACGCAGTATTTT
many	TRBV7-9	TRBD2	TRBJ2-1	CASSGGTSGGIYSYNEQFF	TGTGCCAGCAGCGGCGGGACTAGCGGGGGGATTTACTCCTACAATGAGCAGTTCTTC
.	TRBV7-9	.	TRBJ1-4	CASSLTGWGGNEKLFF	TGTGCCAGCAGCCTCACCGGATGGGGTGGTAATGAAAAACTGTTTTTT
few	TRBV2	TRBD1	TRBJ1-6	CASSEGAGGRNSPLHF	TGTGCCAGCAGTGAAGGGGCAGGGGGAAGGAATTCACCCCTCCACTTT
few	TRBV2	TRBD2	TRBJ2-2	CASSTSGAGELFF	TGTGCCAGCAGTACGAGCGGGGCCGGGGAGCTGTTTTTT
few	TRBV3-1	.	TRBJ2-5	CASSQDTGLHGETQYF	TGTGCCAGCAGCCAAGATACCGGACTTCACGGGGAGACCCAGTACTTC
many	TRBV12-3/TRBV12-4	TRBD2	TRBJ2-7	CASSTAGSLYEQYF	TGTGCCAGCAGTACAGCGGGATCCCTCTACGAGCAGTACTTC
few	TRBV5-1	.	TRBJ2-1	CASSFRSGTPDEQFF	TGCGCCAGCAGCTTTCGTTCCGGGACGCCGGATGAGCAGTTCTTC
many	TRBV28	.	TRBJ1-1	CASSPGGRTEAFF	TGTGCCAGCAGTCCGGGGGGGAGGACTGAAGCTTTCTTT
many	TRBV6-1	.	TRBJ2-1	CASSEFEGGNEQFF	TGTGCCAGCAGTGAATTTGAGGGGGGAAATGAGCAGTTCTTC
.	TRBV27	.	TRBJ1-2	CASRSEGTGYTF	TGTGCCAGCAGGAGTGAGGGAACAGGCTACACCTTC
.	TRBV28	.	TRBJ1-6	CASSLLQLYNSPLHF	TGTGCCAGCAGTTTACTCCAGCTCTATAATTCACCCCTCCACTTT
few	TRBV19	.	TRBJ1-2	CASSSGAFDGYTF	TGTGCCAGTAGTTCAGGGGCCTTCGATGGCTACACCTTC
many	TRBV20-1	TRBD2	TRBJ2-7	CSAVAGQYEQYF	TGCAGTGCGGTAGCGGGGCAGTACGAGCAGTACTTC
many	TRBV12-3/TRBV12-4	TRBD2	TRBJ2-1	CASSLTPTSGRGNEQFF	TGTGCCAGCAGTTTAACCCCCACTAGCGGGAGAGGGAATGAGCAGTTCTTC
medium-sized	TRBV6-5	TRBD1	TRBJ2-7	CASKATGTGVNEQYF	TGTGCCAGCAAGGCCACCGGGACAGGGGTCAACGAGCAGTACTTC
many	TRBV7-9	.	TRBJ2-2	CASSFLGGNTGELFF	TGTGCCAGCAGCTTCCTCGGGGGGAACACCGGGGAGCTGTTTTTT
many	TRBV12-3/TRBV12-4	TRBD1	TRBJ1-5	CASSWDRGGQPQHF	TGTGCCAGCAGTTGGGACAGGGGAGGTCAGCCCCAGCATTTT
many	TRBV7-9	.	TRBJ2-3	CASSLTTSTDTQYF	TGTGCCAGCAGCTTAACCACTAGCACAGATACGCAGTATTTT
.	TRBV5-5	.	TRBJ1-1	CASSWGDTEAFF	TGTGCCAGCAGCTGGGGGGACACTGAAGCTTTCTTT
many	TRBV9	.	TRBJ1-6	CASAEDGGDNSPLHF	TGTGCCAGCGCCGAGGATGGGGGAGATAATTCACCCCTCCACTTT
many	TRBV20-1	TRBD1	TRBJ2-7	CSALGTGGPYEQYF	TGCAGTGCCCTAGGGACAGGGGGACCCTACGAGCAGTACTTC
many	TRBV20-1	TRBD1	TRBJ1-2	CSPILSGTGARGYTF	TGCAGTCCAATACTGTCCGGGACAGGGGCTCGTGGCTACACCTTC
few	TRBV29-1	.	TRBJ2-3	CSVEISDSTDTQYF	TGCAGCGTTGAGATTTCCGATAGCACAGATACGCAGTATTTT
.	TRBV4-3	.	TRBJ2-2	CASRGKTNTGELFF	TGCGCCAGCAGGGGTAAGACGAACACCGGGGAGCTGTTTTTT
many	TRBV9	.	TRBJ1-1	CASGQNTEAFF	TGTGCCAGCGGACAGAACACTGAAGCTTTCTTT
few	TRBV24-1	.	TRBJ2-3	CATSDLNSPDTQYF	TGTGCCACCAGTGATTTGAACAGTCCAGATACGCAGTATTTT
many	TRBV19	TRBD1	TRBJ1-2	CASSPGQVRGYTF	TGTGCCAGTAGTCCGGGACAGGTCCGTGGCTACACCTTC
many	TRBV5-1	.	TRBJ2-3	CASSVQTPTDTQYF	TGCGCCAGCAGCGTACAGACACCCACAGATACGCAGTATTTT
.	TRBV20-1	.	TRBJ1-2	CSAREGARGETYGYTF	TGCAGTGCTAGAGAGGGGGCCAGGGGAGAGACCTATGGCTACACCTTC
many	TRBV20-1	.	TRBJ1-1	CSASPNRRVLEAFF	TGCAGTGCTAGTCCCAACAGGAGGGTCTTGGAAGCTTTCTTT
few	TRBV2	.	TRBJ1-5	CASSDPWQPQHF	TGTGCCAGCAGTGACCCGTGGCAGCCCCAGCATTTT
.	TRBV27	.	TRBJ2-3	CASSRAEPLMDTQYF	TGTGCCAGCAGCAGAGCGGAACCCCTTATGGATACGCAGTATTTT